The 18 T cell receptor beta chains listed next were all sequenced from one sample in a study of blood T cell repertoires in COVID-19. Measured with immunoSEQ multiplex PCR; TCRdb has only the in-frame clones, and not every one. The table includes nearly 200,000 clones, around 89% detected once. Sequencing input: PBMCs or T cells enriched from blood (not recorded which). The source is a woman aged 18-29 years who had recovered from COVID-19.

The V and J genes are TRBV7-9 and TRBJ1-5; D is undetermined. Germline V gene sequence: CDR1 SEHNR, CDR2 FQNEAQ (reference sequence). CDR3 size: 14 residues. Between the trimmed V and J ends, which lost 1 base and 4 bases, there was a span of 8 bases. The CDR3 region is CASSLEGGNQPQHF. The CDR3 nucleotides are TGTGCCAGCAGCTTAGAGGGCGGGAATCAGCCCCAGCATTTT.

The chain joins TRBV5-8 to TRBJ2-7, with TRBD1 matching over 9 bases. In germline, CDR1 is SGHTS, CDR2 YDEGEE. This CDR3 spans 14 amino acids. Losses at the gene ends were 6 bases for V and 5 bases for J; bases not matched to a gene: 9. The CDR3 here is CASTVTGGPNEQYF. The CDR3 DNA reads TGTGCCAGCACCGTGACAGGGGGGCCAAACGAGCAGTACTTC.

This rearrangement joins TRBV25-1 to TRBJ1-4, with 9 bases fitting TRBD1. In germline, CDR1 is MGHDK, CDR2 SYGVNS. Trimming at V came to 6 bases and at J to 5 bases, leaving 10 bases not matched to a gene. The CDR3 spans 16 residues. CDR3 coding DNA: TGTGCCAGCAGAAATCCTTCGGACAGGGGAAATGAAAAACTGTTTTTT. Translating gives CASRNPSDRGNEKLFF.

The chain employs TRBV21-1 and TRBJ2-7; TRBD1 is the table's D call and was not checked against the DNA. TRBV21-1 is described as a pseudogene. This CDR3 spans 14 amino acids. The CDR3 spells CASSHRDTAYEQYF. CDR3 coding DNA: TGTGCCAGCAGCCACCGGGACACAGCCTACGAGCAGTACTTC.

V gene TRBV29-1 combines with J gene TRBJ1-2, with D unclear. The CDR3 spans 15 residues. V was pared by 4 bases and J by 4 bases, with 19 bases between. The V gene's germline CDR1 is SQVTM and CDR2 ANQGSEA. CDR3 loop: CSVVLGMTGSYGYTF. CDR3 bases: TGCAGCGTTGTGCTCGGGATGACCGGGAGCTATGGCTACACCTTC.

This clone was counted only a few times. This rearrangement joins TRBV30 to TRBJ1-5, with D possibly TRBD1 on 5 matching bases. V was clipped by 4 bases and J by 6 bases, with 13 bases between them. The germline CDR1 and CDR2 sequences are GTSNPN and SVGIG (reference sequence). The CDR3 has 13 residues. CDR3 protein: CAWTVRGGQPQHF. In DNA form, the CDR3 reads TGTGCCTGGACCGTTAGGGGCGGTCAGCCCCAGCATTTT.

In DNA, the CDR3 is TGTGCCAGCAGCCAAGTCAGGGCCAATTCACCCCTCCACTTT. It yields the protein CASSQVRANSPLHF. The chain is built from TRBV3-1 (or the pseudogene TRBV3-2) and TRBJ1-6; TRBD1 might be the D (5 bases). Germline assignment: CDR1 LGHDT and CDR2 YNNKEL (reference sequence). The length of the CDR3 is 14 residues. The ends were cut back, 1 base at V and 7 bases at J, with 8 bases in the middle.

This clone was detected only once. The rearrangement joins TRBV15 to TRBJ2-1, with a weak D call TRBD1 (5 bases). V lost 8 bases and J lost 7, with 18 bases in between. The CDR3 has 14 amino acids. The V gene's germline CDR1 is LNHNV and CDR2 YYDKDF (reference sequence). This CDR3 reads CATPGPLQGNEQFF. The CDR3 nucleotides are TGTGCCACCCCAGGGCCTCTACAAGGGAATGAGCAGTTCTTC.

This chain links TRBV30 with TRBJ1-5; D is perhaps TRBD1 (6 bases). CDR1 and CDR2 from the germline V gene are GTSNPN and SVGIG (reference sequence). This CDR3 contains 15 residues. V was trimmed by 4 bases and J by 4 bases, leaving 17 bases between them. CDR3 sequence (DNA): TGTGCCTGGAATCAGCCAGGGGTCCGGAATCAGCCCCAGCATTTT. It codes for CAWNQPGVRNQPQHF.

CDR3 bases: TGTGCCAGCAGCTTACAACCCGGGACTCTCCCCAATGAGCAGTTCTTC. Its translation is CASSLQPGTLPNEQFF. This chain connects TRBV13 to TRBJ2-1, with D perhaps matching TRBD2 (6 bases). CDR3 length: 16 residues. V shed 2 bases and J shed 6 bases, with 17 bases lying between them. The germline V gene has CDR1 PRHDT and CDR2 FYEKMQ (reference sequence).

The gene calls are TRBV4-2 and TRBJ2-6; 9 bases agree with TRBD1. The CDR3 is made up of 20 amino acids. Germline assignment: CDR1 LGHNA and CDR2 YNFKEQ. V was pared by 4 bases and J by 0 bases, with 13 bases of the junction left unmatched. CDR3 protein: CASSPRGDRGVLSGANVLTF. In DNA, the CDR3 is TGTGCCAGCAGCCCTCGGGGAGACAGGGGGGTCCTCTCTGGGGCCAACGTCCTGACTTTC.

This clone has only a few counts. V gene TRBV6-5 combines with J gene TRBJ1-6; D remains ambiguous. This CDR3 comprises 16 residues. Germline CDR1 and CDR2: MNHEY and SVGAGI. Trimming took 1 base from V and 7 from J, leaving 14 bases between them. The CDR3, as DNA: TGTGCCAGCAGTTACTTGGTCGCGTCCCGGAATTCACCCCTCCACTTT. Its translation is CASSYLVASRNSPLHF.

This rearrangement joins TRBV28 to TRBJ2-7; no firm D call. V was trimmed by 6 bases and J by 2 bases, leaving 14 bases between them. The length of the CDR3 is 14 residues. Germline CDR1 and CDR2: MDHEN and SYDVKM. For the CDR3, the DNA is TGTGCCAGCAGACCTGCAGGCTCGGCCTACGAGCAGTACTTC. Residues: CASRPAGSAYEQYF.

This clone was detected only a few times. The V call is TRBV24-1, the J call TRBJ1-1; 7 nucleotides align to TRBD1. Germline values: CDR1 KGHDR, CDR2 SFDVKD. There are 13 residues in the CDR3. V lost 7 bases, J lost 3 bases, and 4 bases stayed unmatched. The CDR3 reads CATRRQGDTEAFF. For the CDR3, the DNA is TGTGCCACCAGAAGACAGGGAGACACTGAAGCTTTCTTT.

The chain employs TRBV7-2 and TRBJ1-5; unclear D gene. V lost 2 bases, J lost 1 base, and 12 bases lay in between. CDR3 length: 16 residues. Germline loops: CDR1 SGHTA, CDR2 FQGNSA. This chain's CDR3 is CASSLSRGGSNQPQHF. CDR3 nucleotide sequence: TGTGCCAGCAGCTTAAGTAGAGGAGGAAGCAATCAGCCCCAGCATTTT. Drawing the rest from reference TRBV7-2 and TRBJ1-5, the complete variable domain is GAGVSQSPSNKVTEKGKDVELRCDPISGHTALYWYRQSLGQGLEFLIYFQGNSAPDKSGLPSDRFSAERTGGSVSTLTIQRTQQEDSAVYLCASSLSRGGSNQPQHFGDGTRLSIL.

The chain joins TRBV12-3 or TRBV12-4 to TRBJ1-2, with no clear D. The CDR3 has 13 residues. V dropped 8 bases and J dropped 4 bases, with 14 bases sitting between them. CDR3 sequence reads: CASLLGVGYGYTF. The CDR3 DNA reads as TGTGCCAGCCTCCTCGGGGTTGGCTATGGCTACACCTTC.

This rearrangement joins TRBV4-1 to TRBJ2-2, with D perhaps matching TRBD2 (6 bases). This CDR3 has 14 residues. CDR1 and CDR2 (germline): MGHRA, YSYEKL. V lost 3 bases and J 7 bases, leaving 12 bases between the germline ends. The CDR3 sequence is CASSHPGGIGELFF. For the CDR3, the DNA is TGCGCCAGCAGCCACCCCGGCGGGATCGGGGAGCTGTTTTTT.

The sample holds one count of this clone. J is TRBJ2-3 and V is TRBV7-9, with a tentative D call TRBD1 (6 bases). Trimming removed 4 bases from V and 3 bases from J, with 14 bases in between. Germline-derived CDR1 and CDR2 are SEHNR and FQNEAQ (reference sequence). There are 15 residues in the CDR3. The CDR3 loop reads CASSSRGIQTDTQYF. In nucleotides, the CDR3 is TGTGCCAGCAGCTCCAGGGGTATCCAAACAGATACGCAGTATTTT.